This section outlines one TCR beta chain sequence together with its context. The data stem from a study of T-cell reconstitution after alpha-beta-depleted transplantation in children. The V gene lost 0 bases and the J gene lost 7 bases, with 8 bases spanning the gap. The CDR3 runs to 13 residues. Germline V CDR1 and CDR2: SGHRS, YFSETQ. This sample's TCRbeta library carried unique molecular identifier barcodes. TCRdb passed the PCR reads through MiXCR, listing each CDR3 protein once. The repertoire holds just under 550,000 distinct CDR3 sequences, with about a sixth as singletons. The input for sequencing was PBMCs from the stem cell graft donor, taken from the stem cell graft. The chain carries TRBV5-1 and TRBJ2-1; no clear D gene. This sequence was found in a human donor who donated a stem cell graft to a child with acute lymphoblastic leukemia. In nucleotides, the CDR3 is TGCGCCAGCAGCTTGGCCTCTCAAAATGAGCAGTTCTTC. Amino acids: CASSLASQNEQFF.